One and the same sample provided the 15 T cell receptor beta chains below, sequenced in a study of blood T cell repertoires in COVID-19. Data came from immunoSEQ multiplex PCR; TCRdb stores just in-frame clones and leaves some out. Seen here are over 100,000 clones, 79% observed once, and the top ten hold about 4%. Sequencing was done on a sample of peripheral blood. The receptors stem from a woman of 80 years or more with acute or convalescent COVID-19.

This clone was found once. V is TRBV7-2 and J is TRBJ1-1; D may be TRBD1 (5 bases). CDR1 SGHTA and CDR2 FQGNSA come from the germline V gene. Trimming left V 2 bases short and J 8 bases short, with 15 bases between. There are 14 residues in the CDR3. The CDR3 reads CASSLHPGGDEAFF. In nucleotides, the CDR3 is TGTGCCAGCAGCTTACATCCTGGGGGGGACGAAGCTTTCTTT.

The genes are TRBV2 and TRBJ2-7; 9 bases agree with TRBD2. CDR3 length: 15 residues. With V trimmed by 6 bases and J by 0 bases, 6 bases remained unmatched. Germline V gives CDR1 SNHLY, CDR2 FYNNEI. The CDR3 reads CASRPAGGLSYEQYF. In nucleotides, the CDR3 is TGTGCCAGCAGGCCAGCGGGAGGCCTCTCCTACGAGCAGTACTTC.

This sequence joins TRBV29-1 and TRBJ1-1, with D hard to call. The CDR3 covers 14 residues. The V end was cut by 0 bases, the J end by 4 bases, with 12 bases between. Per germline, CDR1 SQVTM and CDR2 ANQGSEA. DNA for the CDR3: TGCAGCGTTGAAGATCCCGGCTGGAGCACTGAAGCTTTCTTT. This sequence encodes CSVEDPGWSTEAFF.

The chain links TRBV11-3 to TRBJ1-1; D unresolved. The V gene's germline CDR1 is SGHNT and CDR2 YENEEA. CDR3 length: 13 residues. Trimming removed 3 bases from V and 1 base from J, with 6 bases in between. The CDR3 nucleotides read TGTGCCAGCAGCTTCGACTCGAACACTGAAGCTTTCTTT. It translates to CASSFDSNTEAFF.

This chain connects TRBV13 to TRBJ2-1; 8 bases are shared with TRBD1. The CDR3 length is 17 residues. Looked up from germline, CDR1 is PRHDT and CDR2 is FYEKMQ (reference sequence). V was pared by 4 bases and J by 1 base, with 9 bases of the junction left unmatched. Here the CDR3 reads CASSSRQDRGSYNEQFF. The CDR3 region has the DNA TGTGCCAGCAGCTCCCGACAAGACAGGGGTTCCTACAATGAGCAGTTCTTC.

V is TRBV19 and J is TRBJ1-5, with D unresolved. Trimming took 0 bases from V and 1 from J, leaving 16 bases between them. This CDR3 is built from 18 residues. Germline values: CDR1 LNHDA, CDR2 SQIVND (reference sequence). The CDR3 loop reads CASSIDRGAAGSNQPQHF. The CDR3 nucleotides read TGTGCCAGTAGTATAGATCGTGGAGCGGCAGGAAGCAATCAGCCCCAGCATTTT. The entire variable domain, with the rest obtained from reference TRBV19 and TRBJ1-5, is as follows: DGGITQSPKYLFRKEGQNVTLSCEQNLNHDAMYWYRQDPGQGLRLIYYSQIVNDFQKGDIAEGYSVSREKKESFPLTVTSAQKNPTAFYLCASSIDRGAAGSNQPQHFGDGTRLSIL.

The chain links TRBV20-1 to TRBJ1-2; a weak D match, TRBD1 (5 bases). Germline lookup yields CDR1 DFQATT and CDR2 SNEGSKA (reference sequence). The CDR3 has 14 residues. The germline V and J ends were trimmed by 3 bases and 4 bases, with 15 bases remaining between them. The CDR3 spells CSASPVGLIYGYTF. Here the CDR3 DNA reads TGCAGTGCTAGTCCGGTGGGACTAATCTATGGCTACACCTTC.

The table lists this clone with a count of one. This chain links TRBV6-5 with TRBJ2-1; TRBD2 is a possible D gene (6 bases). Trimming cost V 7 bases and J 8 bases, with 18 bases left between them. Germline-derived CDR1 and CDR2 are MNHEY and SVGAGI. CDR3 length equals 14 residues. The CDR3 sequence: CASTMRLVQDEQFF. CDR3 DNA: TGTGCCAGCACTATGAGACTAGTTCAAGATGAGCAGTTCTTC.

The V call is TRBV25-1, the J call TRBJ1-5; 8 nucleotides line up with TRBD1. Trimming took 8 bases from V and 7 from J; bases not matched to a gene: 10. From germline, CDR1 is MGHDK and CDR2 SYGVNS. The CDR3 totals 14 residues. The CDR3 sequence is CASRKTGDAQPQHF. CDR3 nucleotide sequence: TGTGCCAGCCGAAAGACAGGGGATGCCCAGCCCCAGCATTTT.

The CDR3 sequence: CASSGDDNEKLFF. The CDR3 DNA follows: TGTGCCAGCTCGGGGGATGATAATGAAAAACTGTTTTTT. The V gene is TRBV2, the J gene TRBJ1-4; D may be TRBD1 (5 bases). Germline CDR1 SNHLY, CDR2 FYNNEI. V lost 8 bases and J lost 4, with 11 bases in between. There are 13 residues in the CDR3.

This clone was counted only a few times. The V gene is TRBV6-2 or TRBV6-3, the J gene TRBJ1-1; maybe TRBD1 (6 bases). CDR1 MNHEY and CDR2 SVGEGT come from the germline V gene. Trimming removed 5 bases at V and 8 bases at J, with 15 bases between. The CDR3 extends over 13 amino acids. CDR3 sequence reads: CASSNLDRREAFF. The CDR3 DNA reads TGTGCCAGCAGTAACTTGGACAGAAGGGAAGCTTTCTTT.

This rearrangement joins TRBV6-7 to TRBJ2-2; perhaps TRBD1 as D (6 bases). TRBV6-7 is sorted into the ORF group, with uncertain function. Trimming left V 4 bases short and J 0 bases short, with 15 bases between. This CDR3 comprises 17 residues. CDR3 in amino acids: CASSSPSQGANTGELFF. The DNA of the CDR3 is TGTGCCAGCAGTTCCCCCTCACAGGGCGCGAACACCGGGGAGCTGTTTTTT.

V and J are TRBV2 and TRBJ1-1; unclear D gene. Looked up from germline, CDR1 is SNHLY and CDR2 is FYNNEI. CDR3 size: 14 residues. V was pared by 4 bases and J by 3 bases, with 12 bases between. The CDR3 coding sequence is TGTGCCAGCAGTGGGGAGACCGGGGACACTGAAGCTTTCTTT. It is translated as CASSGETGDTEAFF.

This clone was counted ten times or more. The V and J genes are TRBV30 and TRBJ1-1; D gene ambiguous. Germline CDR1 and CDR2: GTSNPN and SVGIG (reference sequence). The CDR3 extends over 14 amino acids. V was pared by 0 bases and J by 3 bases, with 11 bases between. CDR3 in DNA: TGTGCCTGGAGTGTACTCACAGTTTACACTGAAGCTTTCTTT. Translating it yields CAWSVLTVYTEAFF. Full variable domain (missing parts from reference TRBV30 and TRBJ1-1): SQTIHQWPATLVQPVGSPLSLECTVEGTSNPNLYWYRQAAGRGLQLLFYSVGIGQISSEVPQNLSASRPQDRQFILSSKKLLLSDSGFYLCAWSVLTVYTEAFFGQGTRLTVV.

This chain joins TRBV28 and TRBJ2-4; 13 bases are shared with TRBD2. The CDR3 runs to 21 residues. Germline trimming cut 3 bases from V and 0 bases from J; bases unmatched to any gene: 14. CDR1 and CDR2 from the germline V gene are MDHEN and SYDVKM. The CDR3 sequence: CASSLGPGLAGAVLAKNIQYF. For the CDR3, the DNA is TGTGCCAGCAGTTTGGGCCCCGGACTAGCGGGAGCCGTACTAGCCAAAAACATTCAGTACTTC.